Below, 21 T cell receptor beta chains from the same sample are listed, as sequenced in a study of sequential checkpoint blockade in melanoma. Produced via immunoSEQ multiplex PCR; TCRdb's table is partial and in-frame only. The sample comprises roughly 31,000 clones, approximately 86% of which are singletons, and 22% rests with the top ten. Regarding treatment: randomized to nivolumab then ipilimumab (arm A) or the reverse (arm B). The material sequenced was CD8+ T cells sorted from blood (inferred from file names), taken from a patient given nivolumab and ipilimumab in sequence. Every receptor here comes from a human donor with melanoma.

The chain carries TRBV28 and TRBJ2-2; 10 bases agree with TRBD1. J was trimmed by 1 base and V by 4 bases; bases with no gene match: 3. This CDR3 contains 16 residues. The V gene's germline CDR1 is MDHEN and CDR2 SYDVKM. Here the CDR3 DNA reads TGTGCCAGCAGTTGGACAGGGGGGGGGAACACCGGGGAGCTGTTTTTT. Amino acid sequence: CASSWTGGGNTGELFF.

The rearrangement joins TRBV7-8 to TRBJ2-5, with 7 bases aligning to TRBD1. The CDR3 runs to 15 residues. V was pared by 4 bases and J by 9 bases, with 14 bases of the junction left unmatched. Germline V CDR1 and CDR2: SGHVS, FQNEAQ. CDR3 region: CASSSRTGAGAAQYF. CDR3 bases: TGTGCCAGCAGCTCCAGGACAGGCGCCGGAGCGGCCCAGTACTTC.

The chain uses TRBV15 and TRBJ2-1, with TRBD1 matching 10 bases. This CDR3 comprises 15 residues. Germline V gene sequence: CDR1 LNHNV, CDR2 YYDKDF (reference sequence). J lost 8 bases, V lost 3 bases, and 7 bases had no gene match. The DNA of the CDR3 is TGTGCCACCAGCAGCGCCCGGGACAGGGGCGATGAGCAGTTCTTC. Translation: CATSSARDRGDEQFF.

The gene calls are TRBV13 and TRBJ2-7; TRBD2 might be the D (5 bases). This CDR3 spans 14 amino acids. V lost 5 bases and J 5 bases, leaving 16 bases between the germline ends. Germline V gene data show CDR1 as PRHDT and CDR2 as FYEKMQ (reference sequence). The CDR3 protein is CASSPSGWGDEQYF. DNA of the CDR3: TGTGCCAGCAGCCCCTCCGGTTGGGGAGACGAGCAGTACTTC.

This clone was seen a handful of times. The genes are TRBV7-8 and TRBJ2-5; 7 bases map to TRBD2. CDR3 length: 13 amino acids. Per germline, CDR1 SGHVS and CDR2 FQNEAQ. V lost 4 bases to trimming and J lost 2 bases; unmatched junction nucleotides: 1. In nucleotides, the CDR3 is TGTGCCAGCAGCTGGACTAGGCAAGAGACCCAGTACTTC. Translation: CASSWTRQETQYF.

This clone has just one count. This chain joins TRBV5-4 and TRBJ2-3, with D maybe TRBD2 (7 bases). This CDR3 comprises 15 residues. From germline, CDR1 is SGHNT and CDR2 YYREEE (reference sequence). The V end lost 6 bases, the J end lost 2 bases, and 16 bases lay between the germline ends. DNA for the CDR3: TGTGCCAGCAAAGTTAGGGGGGGACTCACAGATACGCAGTATTTT. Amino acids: CASKVRGGLTDTQYF. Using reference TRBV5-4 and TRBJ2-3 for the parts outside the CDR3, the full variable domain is ETGVTQSPTHLIKTRGQQVTLRCSSQSGHNTVSWYQQALGQGPQFIFQYYREEENGRGNFPPRFSGLQFPNYSSELNVNALELDDSALYLCASKVRGGLTDTQYFGPGTRLTVL.

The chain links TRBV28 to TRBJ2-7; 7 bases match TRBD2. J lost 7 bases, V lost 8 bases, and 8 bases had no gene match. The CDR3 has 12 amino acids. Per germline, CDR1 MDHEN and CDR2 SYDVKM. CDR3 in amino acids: CASGPREGEQYF. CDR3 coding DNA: TGTGCCAGCGGACCCAGGGAGGGGGAGCAGTACTTC.

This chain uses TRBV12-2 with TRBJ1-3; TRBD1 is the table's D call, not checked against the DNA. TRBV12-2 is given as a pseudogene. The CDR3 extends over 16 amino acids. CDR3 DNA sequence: TGTGCAAGTCGCCCTAACGGGGACAGGATAGGAAACACCATATATTTT. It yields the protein CASRPNGDRIGNTIYF.

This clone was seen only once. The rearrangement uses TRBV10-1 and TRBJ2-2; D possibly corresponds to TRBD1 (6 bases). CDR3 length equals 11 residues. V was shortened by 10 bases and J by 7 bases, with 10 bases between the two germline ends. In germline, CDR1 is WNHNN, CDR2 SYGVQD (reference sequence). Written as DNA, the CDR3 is TGCGCCATTAGGGGGAACGGGGAGCTGTTTTTT. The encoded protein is CAIRGNGELFF.

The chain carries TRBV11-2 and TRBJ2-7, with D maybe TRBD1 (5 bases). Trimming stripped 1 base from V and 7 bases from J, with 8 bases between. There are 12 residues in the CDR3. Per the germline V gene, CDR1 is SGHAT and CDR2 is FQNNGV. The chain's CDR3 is CASSLAAGEQYF. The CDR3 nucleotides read TGTGCCAGCAGCTTAGCAGCAGGGGAGCAGTACTTC.

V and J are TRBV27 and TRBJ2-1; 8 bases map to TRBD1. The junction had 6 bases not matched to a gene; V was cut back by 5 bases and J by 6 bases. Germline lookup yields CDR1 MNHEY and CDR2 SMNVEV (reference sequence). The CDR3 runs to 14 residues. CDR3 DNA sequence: TGTGCCAGCAGTCTCAGGACAGGGATCAATGAGCAGTTCTTC. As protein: CASSLRTGINEQFF.

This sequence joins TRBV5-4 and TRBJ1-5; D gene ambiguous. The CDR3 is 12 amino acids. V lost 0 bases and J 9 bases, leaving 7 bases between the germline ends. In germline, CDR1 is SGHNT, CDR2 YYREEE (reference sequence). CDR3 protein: CASSLEGGPQHF. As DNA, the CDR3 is TGTGCCAGCAGCTTGGAAGGCGGGCCCCAGCATTTT.

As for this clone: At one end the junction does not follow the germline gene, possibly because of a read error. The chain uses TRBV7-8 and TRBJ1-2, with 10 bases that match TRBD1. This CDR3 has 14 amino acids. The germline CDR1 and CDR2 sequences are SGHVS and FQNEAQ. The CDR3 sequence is CASSSGTGVRSTAF. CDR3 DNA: TGTGCCAGCAGCTCCGGGACAGGGGTGAGGTCTACTGCCTTC.

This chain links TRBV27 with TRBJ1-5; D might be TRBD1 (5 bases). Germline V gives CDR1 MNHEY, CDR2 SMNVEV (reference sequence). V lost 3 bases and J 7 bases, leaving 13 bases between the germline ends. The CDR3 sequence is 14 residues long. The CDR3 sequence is CASSLGGRTQPQHF. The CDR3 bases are TGTGCCAGCAGTTTGGGGGGAAGGACGCAGCCCCAGCATTTT.

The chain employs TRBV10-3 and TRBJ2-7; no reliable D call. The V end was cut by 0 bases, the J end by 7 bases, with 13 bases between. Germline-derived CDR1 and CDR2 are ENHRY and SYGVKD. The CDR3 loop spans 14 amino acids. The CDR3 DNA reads TGTGCCATCAGTGAGTCGATGCGGCCTGGGGAGCAGTACTTC. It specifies CAISESMRPGEQYF.

CDR3: CSVWTYEQYF. DNA for the CDR3: TGCAGCGTTTGGACATACGAGCAGTACTTC. The chain uses TRBV29-1 and TRBJ2-7, with TRBD1 as a possible D gene (5 bases). Germline CDR1 is SQVTM and CDR2 is ANQGSEA. The CDR3 length is 10 residues. Trimming cost V 5 bases and J 4 bases, with 6 bases left between them.

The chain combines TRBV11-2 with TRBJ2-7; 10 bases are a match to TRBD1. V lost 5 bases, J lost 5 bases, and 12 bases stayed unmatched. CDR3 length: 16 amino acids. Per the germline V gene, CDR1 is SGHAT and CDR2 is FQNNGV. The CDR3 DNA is TGTGCCAGCAGCCCCCGACAGGGGGCGATTAGACACGAGCAGTACTTC. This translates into CASSPRQGAIRHEQYF.

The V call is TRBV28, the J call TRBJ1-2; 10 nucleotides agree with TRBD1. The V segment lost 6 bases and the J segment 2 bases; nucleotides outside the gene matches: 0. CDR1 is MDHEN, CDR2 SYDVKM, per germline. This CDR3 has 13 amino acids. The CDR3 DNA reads TGTGCCAGCAGGGACAGGGGGAACTATGGCTACACCTTC. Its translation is CASRDRGNYGYTF.

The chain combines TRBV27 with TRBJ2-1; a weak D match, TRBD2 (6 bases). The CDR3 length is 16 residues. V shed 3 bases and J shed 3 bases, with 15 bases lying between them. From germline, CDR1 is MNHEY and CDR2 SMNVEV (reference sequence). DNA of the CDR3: TGTGCCAGCAGTTTGTTTACCCGGGGGAGCTACAATGAGCAGTTCTTC. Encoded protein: CASSLFTRGSYNEQFF.

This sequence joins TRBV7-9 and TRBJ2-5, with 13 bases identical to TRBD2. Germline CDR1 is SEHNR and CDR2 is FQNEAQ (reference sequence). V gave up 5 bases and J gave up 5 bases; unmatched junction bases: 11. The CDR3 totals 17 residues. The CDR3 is CASSPRTSGGRGETQYF. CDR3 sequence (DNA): TGTGCCAGCAGCCCGCGGACTAGCGGGGGCCGGGGGGAGACCCAGTACTTC. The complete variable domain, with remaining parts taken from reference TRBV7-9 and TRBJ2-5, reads DTGVSQNPRHKITKRGQNVTFRCDPISEHNRLYWYRQTLGQGPEFLTYFQNEAQLEKSRLLSDRFSAERPKGSFSTLEIQRTEQGDSAMYLCASSPRTSGGRGETQYFGPGTRLLVL.

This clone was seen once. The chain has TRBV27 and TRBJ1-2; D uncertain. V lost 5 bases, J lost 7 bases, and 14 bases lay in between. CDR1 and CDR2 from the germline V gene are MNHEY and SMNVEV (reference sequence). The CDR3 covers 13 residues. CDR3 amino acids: CASSPSERVGYTF. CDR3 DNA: TGTGCCAGCAGTCCCTCTGAGAGGGTTGGCTACACCTTC.